This T cell receptor beta chain was observed in a study of T cell responses to AZD1222 COVID-19 vaccine. Study-level background: Whether given at about 4 or about 12 weeks, second doses were pooled.

Profiled with immunoSEQ multiplex PCR; TCRdb holds only in-frame clones, not every one. The sample consists of approximately 140,000 clones, roughly 90% of them appearing once. Study results and caveats: Spike-specific TCRs gained breadth and depth after people received two AZD1222 doses. As reported, nearly half of all spike-specific TCRs target variant regions that are unmutated.

This clone was seen a handful of times. Its antigen is not identified. The clonotype was recovered from an adult in good health. The sample here was peripheral blood, taken on day 0 of AZD1222 vaccination.

The CDR3 nucleotides read TGTGCCAGCAGCTTAGGGACTAGCGAAGAGCAGTACTTC. This translates into CASSLGTSEEQYF. This sequence joins TRBV7-9 and TRBJ2-7, with TRBD2 matching over 9 bases. The ends lost 1 base at V and 7 bases at J; junction bases unmatched: 2. The CDR3 has 13 residues. The germline V gene encodes CDR1 SEHNR and CDR2 FQNEAQ (reference sequence).